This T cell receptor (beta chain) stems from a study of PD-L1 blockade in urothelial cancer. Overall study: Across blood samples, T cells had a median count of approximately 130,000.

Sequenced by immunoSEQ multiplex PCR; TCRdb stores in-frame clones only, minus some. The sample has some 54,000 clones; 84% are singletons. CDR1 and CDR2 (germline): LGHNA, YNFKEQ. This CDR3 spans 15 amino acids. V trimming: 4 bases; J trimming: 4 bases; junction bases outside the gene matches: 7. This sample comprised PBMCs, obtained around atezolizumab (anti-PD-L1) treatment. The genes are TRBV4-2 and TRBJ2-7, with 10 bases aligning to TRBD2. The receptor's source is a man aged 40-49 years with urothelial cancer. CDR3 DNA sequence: TGTGCCAGCAGCCGCCTAACTAGCGGGAATTACGAGCAGTACTTC. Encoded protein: CASSRLTSGNYEQYF.